Below, one T cell receptor beta chain is given with its context. What it recognizes is unknown. These data originate in a study of cytomegalovirus exposure and HLA in healthy donors. Study-wide background: A subsequent analysis stated that the 110 or so validation repertoires were run on the same platform as the approximately 700 first-cohort repertoires. The study's findings and limits: First-cohort TCR clusters were later found to tend to co-occur in the 120 validation repertoires. It was about 180 TCR beta chains that were listed as cytomegalovirus-associated.

Generated by immunoSEQ multiplex PCR, the TCRdb table keeps only in-frame clones and is missing some. The sample includes 250,000 to 350,000 clones, 87% of them seen just once. CDR3 length: 16 residues. The V gene lost 4 bases and the J gene lost 5 bases, with 19 bases spanning the gap. Germline loops: CDR1 SGHNT, CDR2 YYREEE (reference sequence). Separate from the roughly 670-subject first cohort, the roughly 120-subject validation cohort was the one that the donors belonged to. The rearrangement links TRBV5-4 to TRBJ2-4, with a tentative D call TRBD1 (5 bases). Sequencing used PBMCs. The receptor's source is a woman aged 25-40 years in good health and CMV-seropositive. The CDR3 coding sequence is TGTGCCAGCAGCCCTGACTGGGGCTTGGCCGAAAACATTCAGTACTTC. It translates to CASSPDWGLAENIQYF.